A single sample gave rise to the 25 T cell receptor beta chains below, sequenced in a study of radiotherapy plus CTLA-4 blockade in lung cancer. The method was immunoSEQ multiplex PCR; TCRdb's version includes in-frame clones alone and lacks a portion of them. Of 55,000 or so clones listed, roughly 79% are singletons. The sequencing here drew on peripheral blood, taken from a patient treated with radiotherapy plus ipilimumab. All receptors come from a human donor with non-small cell lung cancer whose response to radiotherapy plus ipilimumab could not be evaluated.

The V and J genes are TRBV28 and TRBJ2-1, with D possibly TRBD2 on 5 matching bases. Germline V gene sequence: CDR1 MDHEN, CDR2 SYDVKM. The CDR3 covers 14 residues. V was pared by 3 bases and J by 6 bases, with 12 bases between. The CDR3 loop is CASSLGFGGNEQFF. DNA for the CDR3: TGTGCCAGCAGTTTGGGATTTGGAGGCAATGAGCAGTTCTTC.

The count of this clone is one. The chain employs TRBV4-1 and TRBJ1-2; TRBD1 is a possible D gene (6 bases). The CDR3 loop spans 14 amino acids. Germline V gene sequence: CDR1 MGHRA, CDR2 YSYEKL. Trimming took off 3 bases at V and 8 bases at J, with 16 bases between the two ends. The CDR3 is CASSHRDTSIGYTF. The DNA of the CDR3 is TGCGCCAGCAGCCACCGGGACACTTCTATAGGCTACACCTTC.

The chain carries TRBV11-2 and TRBJ2-7; TRBD2 matches at 8 bases. The CDR3 extends over 15 amino acids. Trimming at V came to 6 bases and at J to 0 bases, leaving 7 bases not matched to a gene. The germline V gene has CDR1 SGHAT and CDR2 FQNNGV. CDR3 residues: CASRSWGLGSYEQYF. CDR3 DNA: TGTGCCAGCAGATCGTGGGGACTAGGCTCCTACGAGCAGTACTTC.

The chain carries TRBV11-2 and TRBJ2-3; 13 bases align to TRBD2. The CDR3 is made up of 15 amino acids. J gave up 6 bases and V 5 bases, and 5 bases lay outside the gene matches. The germline V gene has CDR1 SGHAT and CDR2 FQNNGV. CDR3 amino acids: CASSQLAGGRDTQYF. The DNA for the CDR3 is TGTGCCAGCAGCCAACTAGCGGGAGGGCGGGATACGCAGTATTTT.

J is TRBJ1-2 and V is TRBV6-5, with TRBD1 matching 12 bases. The V gene end was trimmed by 6 bases and the J gene end by 4 bases; junction bases not matched to a gene: 3. The germline V gene has CDR1 MNHEY and CDR2 SVGAGI. CDR3 length: 14 residues. The CDR3 nucleotides are TGTGCCAGCAGGGGACAGGGGGCTATCTATGGCTACACCTTC. Translated: CASRGQGAIYGYTF.

The V gene is TRBV7-8, the J gene TRBJ1-5; D is possibly TRBD1 (5 bases). V lost 5 bases and J lost 4, with 9 bases in between. This CDR3 contains 13 residues. Germline CDR1 SGHVS, CDR2 FQNEAQ. Written as DNA, the CDR3 is TGTGCCAGCAGCGCGGGGCCTAATCAGCCCCAGCATTTT. Its protein is CASSAGPNQPQHF.

The CDR3 loop reads CASSTGQRQLSEAFF. Written as DNA, the CDR3 is TGTGCCAGCAGTACCGGACAGCGACAACTCTCTGAAGCTTTCTTT. This chain joins TRBV6-5 and TRBJ1-1; D is possibly TRBD1 (6 bases). Germline V lookup: CDR1 MNHEY, CDR2 SVGAGI. Trimming took off 5 bases at V and 6 bases at J, with 19 bases between the two ends. The CDR3 loop spans 15 amino acids.

The CDR3 DNA sequence: TGCAGCGTGGGACAGGGGCGCTACGAGCAGTACTTC. Protein product: CSVGQGRYEQYF. The V gene is TRBV29-1, the J gene TRBJ2-7, with TRBD1 matching 10 bases. The CDR3 has 12 amino acids. After removal of 6 bases from V and 3 bases from J, the junction contained 2 bases not matched to a gene. Germline lookup yields CDR1 SQVTM and CDR2 ANQGSEA.

This clone was seen more than once but under ten times. The chain uses TRBV5-1 and TRBJ1-4; D not resolved. CDR3 length: 13 amino acids. Trimming took off 4 bases at V and 6 bases at J, with 10 bases between the two ends. Per the germline V gene, CDR1 is SGHRS and CDR2 is YFSETQ. The CDR3 reads CASSLSSDEKLFF. The CDR3 DNA follows: TGCGCCAGCAGCCTGTCCTCTGATGAAAAACTGTTTTTT.

This rearrangement joins TRBV30 to TRBJ2-3, with 8 bases fitting TRBD1. V was clipped by 7 bases and J by 6 bases; unmatched bases: 9. Germline CDR1 reads GTSNPN; CDR2 reads SVGIG (reference sequence). The CDR3 consists of 13 residues. The CDR3 region has the DNA TGTGCCTCCCTCAGGGGGCGCGAGGATACGCAGTATTTT. This gives the protein CASLRGREDTQYF.

The V gene is TRBV25-1, the J gene TRBJ1-4, with 8 bases matching TRBD1. Germline V CDR1 and CDR2: MGHDK, SYGVNS. After removal of 7 bases from V and 10 bases from J, the junction contained 8 bases not matched to a gene. This CDR3 is built from 13 residues. CDR3 sequence reads: CASTETGAGKLFF. DNA of the CDR3: TGTGCCAGCACTGAGACAGGGGCTGGAAAACTGTTTTTT.

This sequence joins TRBV7-8 and TRBJ1-3; D not resolved. Trimming pared 5 bases from V and 3 bases from J, leaving 5 bases between. Germline lookup yields CDR1 SGHVS and CDR2 FQNEAQ. This CDR3 is built from 12 residues. The CDR3 loop is CASSPGGNTIYF. The CDR3 nucleotides read TGTGCCAGCAGCCCCGGTGGAAACACCATATATTTT.

The chain carries TRBV4-2 and TRBJ1-1, with a tentative D call TRBD1 (6 bases). The CDR3 has 15 amino acids. CDR1 LGHNA and CDR2 YNFKEQ come from the germline V gene. V shed 4 bases and J shed 5 bases, with 17 bases lying between them. CDR3 nucleotide sequence: TGTGCCAGCAGCCTCCACAGGGATGCGGGTACTGAAGCTTTCTTT. Protein product: CASSLHRDAGTEAFF.

This clone came up once. A read error may account for a junction end that differs from germline. J is TRBJ2-5 and V is TRBV11-2; TRBD1 agrees at 9 bases. There are 14 residues in the CDR3. In germline, CDR1 is SGHAT, CDR2 FQNNGV. The CDR3 DNA follows: TGTGCCGGCAGCCCGGGACAGGGACAAGAGACCCAGTACTTC. It yields the protein CAGSPGQGQETQYF.

J is TRBJ2-4 and V is TRBV4-1; weak D call: TRBD1 (7 bases). The V gene's germline CDR1 is MGHRA and CDR2 YSYEKL. The V end lost 0 bases, the J end lost 6 bases, and 18 bases lay between the germline ends. The CDR3 is 17 amino acids. The CDR3 DNA reads TGCGCCAGCAGCCAAGATCTAAGGGCAGGGGGGCGAAACATTCAGTACTTC. Translating gives CASSQDLRAGGRNIQYF.

This chain uses TRBV7-2 with TRBJ2-7; D gene uncertain. Germline lookup yields CDR1 SGHTA and CDR2 FQGNSA. The CDR3 has 15 residues. Trimming pared 1 base from V and 0 bases from J, leaving 10 bases between. In nucleotides, the CDR3 is TGTGCCAGCAGCTTAGGATCCAGGATCTCCTACGAGCAGTACTTC. Its protein is CASSLGSRISYEQYF.

This clone was counted a few times. This CDR3 reads CASSHVVSGGETQYF. The CDR3 coding sequence is TGCGCCAGCAGCCATGTGGTGAGCGGCGGAGAGACCCAGTACTTC. V usage is TRBV4-1 and J usage is TRBJ2-5; a possible D gene is TRBD2 (5 bases). The CDR3 consists of 15 residues. Germline values: CDR1 MGHRA, CDR2 YSYEKL. The V and J ends lost 3 bases and 4 bases respectively, with 15 bases between them.

The rearrangement links TRBV9 to TRBJ1-1, with D possibly TRBD1 on 6 matching bases. There are 13 residues in the CDR3. Per the germline V gene, CDR1 is SGDLS and CDR2 is YYNGEE. Trimming removed 0 bases from V and 10 bases from J, with 13 bases in between. The CDR3 loop reads CASSVGGGGSAFF. In DNA form, the CDR3 reads TGTGCCAGCAGCGTAGGTGGGGGCGGGTCAGCTTTCTTT.

This clone has only one observation. The rearrangement joins TRBV9 to TRBJ1-1; the D gene is possibly TRBD1 (5 bases). CDR3 length equals 14 residues. Trimming pared 1 base from V and 0 bases from J, leaving 7 bases between. Germline CDR1 is SGDLS and CDR2 is YYNGEE. DNA of the CDR3: TGTGCCAGCAGCGTAACAGGCATGAACACTGAAGCTTTCTTT. This translates into CASSVTGMNTEAFF.

The gene calls are TRBV7-8 and TRBJ2-2, with 10 bases identical to TRBD1. Germline-derived CDR1 and CDR2 are SGHVS and FQNEAQ. V trimming: 3 bases; J trimming: 9 bases; junction bases outside the gene matches: 10. The CDR3 loop spans 16 amino acids. The CDR3 DNA is TGTGCCAGCAGCTTCCCGGGGGGGACAGGGGTGAGGGAGCTGTTTTTT. Amino acids: CASSFPGGTGVRELFF.

The chain links TRBV7-8 to TRBJ1-6, with 9 bases that match TRBD1. From germline, CDR1 is SGHVS and CDR2 FQNEAQ. The length of the CDR3 is 16 residues. J lost 6 bases, V lost 5 bases, and 8 bases had no gene match. The CDR3 DNA sequence: TGTGCCAGCAGCCCCCAGGGGACAGGGACTAATTCACCCCTCCACTTT. Protein: CASSPQGTGTNSPLHF.

The rearrangement uses TRBV6-5 and TRBJ1-1; possible D gene TRBD1, 5 bases. With 6 bases removed from V and 10 bases from J, the gap between germline ends came to 15 bases. This CDR3 contains 12 residues. Germline lookup yields CDR1 MNHEY and CDR2 SVGAGI. The CDR3 DNA follows: TGTGCCAGCAGCAGACAGCACGGTGGAGCTTTCTTT. Translated: CASSRQHGGAFF.

V gene TRBV29-1 combines with J gene TRBJ2-1; D perhaps matches TRBD2 (6 bases). The CDR3 runs 14 residues. Deletions cut 1 base from V and 7 bases from J, with 14 bases between. Germline-derived CDR1 and CDR2 are SQVTM and ANQGSEA. CDR3 in amino acids: CSVEVLGGLNEQFF. CDR3 DNA: TGCAGCGTTGAAGTCCTTGGGGGGTTGAATGAGCAGTTCTTC.

This clone was detected a few times. V and J are TRBV6-6 and TRBJ2-1; no clear D. The germline V gene encodes CDR1 MNHNY and CDR2 SVGAGI (reference sequence). Trimming removed 8 bases from V and 8 bases from J, with 7 bases in between. The CDR3 spans 10 residues. CDR3 loop: CASFGYEQFF. The DNA of the CDR3 is TGTGCCAGCTTCGGTTATGAGCAGTTCTTC.

This clone was seen only once. The rearrangement uses TRBV5-1 and TRBJ1-6, with 9 positions matching TRBD1. The junction had 7 bases not matched to a gene; V was cut back by 4 bases and J by 8 bases. Germline V gene lookup returns CDR1 SGHRS and CDR2 YFSETQ. The CDR3 covers 15 residues. The DNA of the CDR3 is TGCGCCAGCAGCACGGGACAGGGAGTTTATTCACCCCTCCACTTT. Its translation: CASSTGQGVYSPLHF.